What follows describes a single TCR beta chain. What this receptor recognizes is not known. Per-nucleotide qualities are absent, and no much larger clonotype sits a single base away. V trim: 4 bases; J trim: 5 bases; unmatched bases: 8. CDR3 length: 14 amino acids, cysteine to phenylalanine. CDR3 DNA is the only sequence kept; it has 42 bases, read in frame from the first base. Looking up the germline V gene yields CDR1 SGDLS and CDR2 YYNGEE. Taken with the paper, the label for treatment or condition translates to: 15 to 20 received Ad26.COV2.S at low or high dose, single or two shots; roughly 5 received placebo; per-sample allocation not given. For vaccine and placebo recipients, repertoires were sequenced using samples collected on day 63 after the first injection. Between 29 July and 7 August 2020, Cohort 1b enrolled about 27 adults aged 18-55 years at one site in Boston, USA. Ad26.COV2.S was a replication-incompetent adenovirus type 26 vector expressing a prefusion-stabilized SARS-CoV-2 spike protein from the original Wuhan strain.

This sample was taken from a study of Ad26.COV2.S vaccination and SARS-CoV-2 variants (dated by TCRdb to 2020 to 2022). The study in broad terms: Donors in the vaccine arm were drawn from COV1001, a phase I-IIa trial of Ad26.COV2.S in healthy adults that was multicentre, randomized, double-blind and placebo-controlled. Dosing of Ad26.COV2.S was intramuscular, at either 5x10^10 or 1x10^11 viral particles, delivered as one shot or as two shots spaced 56 days apart. TCRbeta repertoire sequencing served as the tool for gauging how specific and how broad the SARS-CoV-2-reactive T cell receptors were following Ad26.COV2.S vaccination. A total of roughly 32 samples were included in the TCR-sequenced set, comprising around 19 Ad26.COV2.S vaccine recipients, 5 placebo recipients and 8 SARS-CoV-2 convalescent individuals. Participants in the trial were split at random into five groups of five each, receiving low-dose or high-dose Ad26.COV2.S once or twice, or else placebo on both occasions. Blinding of investigators to trial group allocation was maintained during experiments and outcome assessment.

The immunoSEQ Assay was the method used to sequence TCRbeta CDR3 regions. After extraction, genomic DNA underwent amplification by bias-controlled multiplex PCR, followed by high-throughput sequencing. The original methods were these. To quantify the absolute abundance of every unique TCRbeta CDR3 region, sequences were collapsed and filtered. T cell fraction was estimated by normalizing TCRbeta template counts to usable DNA, which was measured by amplifying reference genes present in all nucleated cells. Repertoire TCRs were annotated as SARS-CoV-2-specific by exact matching of V gene, CDR3 amino acid sequence and J gene to a known reactive TCR set. The reference SARS-CoV-2 TCR set came from MIRA and was filtered for enrichment in COVID-19-positive ImmuneCODE repertoires, removing public or cross-reactive TCRs. Using the MIRA antigens, annotated TCRs were further analysed by specific ORF or by position within an ORF. Breadth was defined as the number of annotated unique rearrangements divided by the total number of unique productive rearrangements, and depth was defined as the summed frequency of the annotated unique rearrangements. Two-sided Wilcoxon rank-sum tests were applied when comparing TCR breadth between groups. This is the immuneACCESS table as TCRdb keeps it, with only in-frame sequences that have V and J called. A part of the clones is gone; compared with another copy, unresolved V genes explain less than half, and the rest is unexplained. The V and J calls and clone size come from that table; D and trimming were worked out from the DNA. The sample table holds about 400,000 clones, of which 88% were seen once. In total, the top ten clones hold about 3.5% of the sample.

On the study overall, not on this receptor specifically: Compared with placebo recipients, Ad26.COV2.S recipients showed higher spike-specific TCR breadth (P = 0.0014). After vaccination, substantial breadth of spike-specific CD8+ and CD4+ T cell responses was reported. Comparable non-spike TCR breadth was observed between vaccine and placebo recipients, consistent with only spike being contained in the vaccine. The authors noted that total T cell responses may have been underestimated by the TCR breadth and depth analyses. Comparing responses between vaccine doses or regimens was not something the study was powered to do.

Sequencing was performed on peripheral blood, taken in a trial of Ad26.COV2.S vaccine versus placebo. The chain is made from TRBV9 and TRBJ1-1, and 7 bases in between align with TRBD1. This receptor was obtained from a person aged 18-65 years who received the Ad26.COV2.S COVID-19 vaccine or a placebo. The nucleotide sequence reads as follows: TGTGCCAGCAGCCCAACCACAGGGGCGACTGAAGCTTTCTTT. Its amino acids are CASSPTTGATEAFF.